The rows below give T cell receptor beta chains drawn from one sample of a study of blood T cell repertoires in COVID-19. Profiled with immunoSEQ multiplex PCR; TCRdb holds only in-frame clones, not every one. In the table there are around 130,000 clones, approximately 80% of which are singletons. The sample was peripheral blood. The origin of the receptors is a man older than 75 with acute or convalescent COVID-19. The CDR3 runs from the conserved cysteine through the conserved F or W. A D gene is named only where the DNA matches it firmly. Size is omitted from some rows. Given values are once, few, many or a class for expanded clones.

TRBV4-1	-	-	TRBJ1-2	TGCGCCAGCAGCCTAGATGGGACATACAATCCTGGTGGCTACACCTTC	CASSLDGTYNPGGYTF
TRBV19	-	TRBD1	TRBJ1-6	TGTGCCAGTAGCGCGGAACAGGGGTCCAATTCACCCCTCCACTTT	CASSAEQGSNSPLHF
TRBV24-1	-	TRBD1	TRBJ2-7	TGTGCCACCAGTGACCGAACAGGGGATCCCTACGAGCAGTACTTC	CATSDRTGDPYEQYF
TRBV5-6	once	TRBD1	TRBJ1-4	TGTGCCAGCAGCTCCCGACAGGGAGTTCTTGAAAAACTGTTTTTT	CASSSRQGVLEKLFF
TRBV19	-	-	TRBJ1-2	TGTGCCAGTAGTATAACCGGCTATGGCTACACCTTC	CASSITGYGYTF
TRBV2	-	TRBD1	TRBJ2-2	TGTGCCAGCACCCCAGACAGGGGGATATGGGCGAACACCGGGGAGCTGTTTTTT	CASTPDRGIWANTGELFF
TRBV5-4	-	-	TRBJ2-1	TGTGCCAGCAGCCAACACCGGGGTATTGAGCAGTTCTTC	CASSQHRGIEQFF
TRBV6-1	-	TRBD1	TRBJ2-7	TGTGCCAGCAGTGACCCCGGGACAGGGGCATACGAGCAGTACTTC	CASSDPGTGAYEQYF
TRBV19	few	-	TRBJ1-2	TGTGCCAGTAGTCCACTTGGGGGCCTAATCTATGGCTACACCTTC	CASSPLGGLIYGYTF
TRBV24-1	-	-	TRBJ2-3	TGTGCCAGCCAGATGGGTAGCGGAGGGAACACGCAGTATTTT	CASQMGSGGNTQYF
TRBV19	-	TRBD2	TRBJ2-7	TGTGCCAGTAGTATAGGCGGGGGGAGCTCCTACGAGCAGTACTTC	CASSIGGGSSYEQYF
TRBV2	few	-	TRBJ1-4	TGTGCCAGCAGGAGGTCCGGAATCATTAATGAAAAACTGTTTTTT	CASRRSGIINEKLFF
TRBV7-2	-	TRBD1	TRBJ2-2	TGTGCCAGCAGCCCGGCCGGGACAGTGAGCACCGGGGAGCTGTTTTTT	CASSPAGTVSTGELFF
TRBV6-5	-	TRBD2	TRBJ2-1	TGTGCCAGCAGTTACCCAGGGAGGGTGCAGTTCTTC	CASSYPGRVQFF
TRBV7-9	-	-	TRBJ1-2	TGTGCCAGCAGCTCAGTGGATGGCTACACCTTC	CASSSVDGYTF
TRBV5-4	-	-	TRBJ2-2	TGTGCCAGCAGCGCCCACAGGGTTACCGGGGAGCTGTTTTTT	CASSAHRVTGELFF
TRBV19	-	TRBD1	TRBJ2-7	TGTGCCAGTAGTGGGACAGGGGGACTGCTCGAGCAGTACTTC	CASSGTGGLLEQYF
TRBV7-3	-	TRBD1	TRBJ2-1	TGTGCCAGCAGCTTAGGGACAGGCCCTACCGATGAGCAGTTCTTC	CASSLGTGPTDEQFF
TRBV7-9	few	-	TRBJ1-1	TGTGCCAGCAGTTATACGGTTCCGGGCACTGAAGCTTTCTTT	CASSYTVPGTEAFF
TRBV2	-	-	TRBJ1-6	TGTGCCAGCAGCCCTGACAGCGTCCACCACTTT	CASSPDSVHHF
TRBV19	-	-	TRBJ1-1	TGTGCCAGTAGTAGGGGGGACCCTCCGAACACTGAAGCTTTCTTT	CASSRGDPPNTEAFF
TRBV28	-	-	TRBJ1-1	TGTGCCAGCAGTTTATCCAGGGGCACTGAAGCTTTCTTT	CASSLSRGTEAFF
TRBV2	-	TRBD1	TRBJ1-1	TGTGCCAGCAGTGGACAGGGCGACACTGAAGCTTTCTTT	CASSGQGDTEAFF
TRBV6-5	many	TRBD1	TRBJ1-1	TGTGCCAGCAGTACAGGGGGCCCACCGAACACTGAAGCTTTCTTT	CASSTGGPPNTEAFF
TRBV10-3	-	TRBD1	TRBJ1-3	TGTGCCATCGGCGAAGACAGGGCTGGAAACACCATATATTTT	CAIGEDRAGNTIYF
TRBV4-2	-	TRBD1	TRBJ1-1	TGTGCCAGCAGCCAAGAACCAGGTACAGGGGTGAACACTGAAGCTTTCTTT	CASSQEPGTGVNTEAFF
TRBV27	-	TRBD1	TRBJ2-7	TGTGCCAGCAGTTGGAGGACAGGGGACGAGCAGTACTTC	CASSWRTGDEQYF
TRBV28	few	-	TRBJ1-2	TGTGCCAGCAGTTTAAAGGGGGGGGCAGCTAACTATGGCTACACCTTC	CASSLKGGAANYGYTF
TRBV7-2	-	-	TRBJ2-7	TGTGCCAGCAGCTTATCTGGAGGGGTTAGCTCCTACGAGCAGTACTTC	CASSLSGGVSSYEQYF
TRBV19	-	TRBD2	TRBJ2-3	TGTGCCAGTAGAAGACTAGCGGGGCTCACAGATACGCAGTATTTT	CASRRLAGLTDTQYF
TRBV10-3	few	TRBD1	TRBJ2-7	TGTGCCATCCGGGGACAGGTCATGGACGAGCAGTACTTC	CAIRGQVMDEQYF
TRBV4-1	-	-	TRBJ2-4	TGCGCCAGCAGCCAAGGCGCAGGGCTAAACATTCAGTACTTC	CASSQGAGLNIQYF
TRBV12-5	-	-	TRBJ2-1	TGTGCTAGCCTAGGAGTTAGCTCCTACAATGAGCAGTTCTTC	CASLGVSSYNEQFF
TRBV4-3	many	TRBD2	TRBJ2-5	TGCGCCAGCAGCCAAGATAGCGGGAATCGGCAAGAGACCCAGTACTTC	CASSQDSGNRQETQYF
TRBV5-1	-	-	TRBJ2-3	TGCGCCAGCAGCTTAGGCCCTACCCAGGGGCCAGATACGCAGTATTTT	CASSLGPTQGPDTQYF
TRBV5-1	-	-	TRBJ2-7	TGCGCCAGCAGCTTGACCGGCGGAGGCTCCTACGAGCAGTACTTC	CASSLTGGGSYEQYF
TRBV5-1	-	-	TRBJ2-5	TGCGCCAGCAGCCCCGGGGCGGGGGCGAGAGAGACCCAGTACTTC	CASSPGAGARETQYF
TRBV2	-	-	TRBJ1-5	TGTGCCGGCGGCGGAGGAATCAATCAGCCCCAGCATTTT	CAGGGGINQPQHF
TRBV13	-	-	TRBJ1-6	TGTGCCAGCAGCTTATTAAGAGGTCCTGGCGGATCACCCCTCCACTTT	CASSLLRGPGGSPLHF
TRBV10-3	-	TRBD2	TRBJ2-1	TGTGCCATCAAGAGGGGCGGGGGCAATGAGCAGTTCTTC	CAIKRGGGNEQFF
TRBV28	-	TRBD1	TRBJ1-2	TGTGCCAGCAGTCCGGGACAGTACTATGGCTACACCTTC	CASSPGQYYGYTF
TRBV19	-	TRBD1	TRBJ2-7	TGTGCCAGTAGTATACCGGGACAGACCTACGAGCAGTACTTC	CASSIPGQTYEQYF
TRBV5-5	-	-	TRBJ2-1	TGTGCCAGCAGCTTGGACAGGCTCAATGAGCAGTTCTTC	CASSLDRLNEQFF
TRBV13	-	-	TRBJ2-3	TGTGCCAGCAGCTCCCGACTCCGCCGAAGCACAGATACGCAGTATTTT	CASSSRLRRSTDTQYF
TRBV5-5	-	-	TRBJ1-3	TGTGCCAGCAGCTTGGATTCAGGGGCTGGAAACACCATATATTTT	CASSLDSGAGNTIYF
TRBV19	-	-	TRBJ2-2	TGTGCCAGTAGTATAAGTGAGGTGCCCGGGGAGCTGTTTTTT	CASSISEVPGELFF
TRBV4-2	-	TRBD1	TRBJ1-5	TGTGCCAGCAGCCCCGATCGAGGGGGCGTTAGCAATCAGCCCCAGCATTTT	CASSPDRGGVSNQPQHF
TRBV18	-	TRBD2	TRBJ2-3	TGTGCCAGCTCACCCAGCGGGGGGGCCGTAGATACGCAGTATTTT	CASSPSGGAVDTQYF
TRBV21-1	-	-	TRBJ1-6	TGTGCCAGCAGCAAATGGGGGGGGAATTCACCCCTCCACTTT	CASSKWGGNSPLHF
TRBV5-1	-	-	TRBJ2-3	TGCGCCAGCAGCTTGGCCTTGGGGACTGTGGAAGATACGCAGTATTTT	CASSLALGTVEDTQYF
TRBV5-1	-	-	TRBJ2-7	TGCGCCAGCAGGGGGTTGGAGGAAATCGGCTACGAGCAGTACTTC	CASRGLEEIGYEQYF
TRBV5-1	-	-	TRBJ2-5	TGCGCCAGCAGCTTGGGAGGAGGCGGAGGAGAGACCCAGTACTTC	CASSLGGGGGETQYF
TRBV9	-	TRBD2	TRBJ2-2	TGTGCCAGCAGCGTGAGACTAGCGGGGGGCACCGGGGAGCTGTTTTTT	CASSVRLAGGTGELFF
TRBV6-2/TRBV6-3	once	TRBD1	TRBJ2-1	TGTGCCAGCAGTTACAGGGGACAGGGGGTCTACAATGAGCAGTTCTTC	CASSYRGQGVYNEQFF
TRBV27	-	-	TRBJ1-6	TGTGCCAGCAGTTTCGAAGGGGGTTCCTATAATTCACCCCTCCACTTT	CASSFEGGSYNSPLHF